This T cell receptor beta chain is from a study of blood T cell repertoires in COVID-19. Study in general: T cells, B-cell-depleted T cells, or PBMCs provided the cDNA or gDNA that served as material.

V shed 0 bases, J shed 7 bases, and the junction held 4 bases outside the gene matches. The CDR3 sequence is 13 residues long. The V gene's germline CDR1 is GTSNPN and CDR2 SVGIG (reference sequence). Sequenced by immunoSEQ multiplex PCR; TCRdb stores in-frame clones only, minus some. The profile shows about 97,000 clones, around 73% of them singletons. The chain is built from TRBV30 and TRBJ1-1, with 8 positions matching TRBD1. The sequence was obtained from a man aged 55 to 70 with active or convalescent COVID-19. The sequenced sample was peripheral blood. This CDR3 reads CAWSVLGQGEAFF. CDR3 coding DNA: TGTGCCTGGAGTGTCCTTGGACAGGGTGAAGCTTTCTTT.